This TCR beta chain came from a study of T cell repertoires in cytomegalovirus infection. Overall study context: Recently identified HLA-C-restricted CMV epitopes and well-studied HLA-B-restricted CMV epitopes were used by the study.

This clonotype was picked up a small number of times. Its antigen is unknown. Points from the study as a whole: Dominating the ex vivo response were HLA-C-restricted CMV-specific TCR beta clonotypes.

From the reads, TCRdb called clonotypes with MiXCR, one entry per CDR3 protein. Here the sample spans some 920,000 distinct CDR3 sequences, around 32% being singletons. The ends were cut back, 2 bases at V and 0 bases at J, with 7 bases in the middle. The CDR3 is made up of 15 amino acids. Per the germline V gene, CDR1 is MNHNS and CDR2 is SASEGT. This receptor was obtained from a human donor in good health (CMV status not recorded). Some clones in this sample may be carry-over from other donors' samples. V and J are TRBV6-1 and TRBJ2-2; D ambiguous. The sequenced sample was cultured CD8+ T cells from PBMCs, obtained from culture after CMV antigen stimulation. The DNA for the CDR3 is TGTGCCAGCAGTGAATATAACCCGAACACCGGGGAGCTGTTTTTT. This translates into CASSEYNPNTGELFF.